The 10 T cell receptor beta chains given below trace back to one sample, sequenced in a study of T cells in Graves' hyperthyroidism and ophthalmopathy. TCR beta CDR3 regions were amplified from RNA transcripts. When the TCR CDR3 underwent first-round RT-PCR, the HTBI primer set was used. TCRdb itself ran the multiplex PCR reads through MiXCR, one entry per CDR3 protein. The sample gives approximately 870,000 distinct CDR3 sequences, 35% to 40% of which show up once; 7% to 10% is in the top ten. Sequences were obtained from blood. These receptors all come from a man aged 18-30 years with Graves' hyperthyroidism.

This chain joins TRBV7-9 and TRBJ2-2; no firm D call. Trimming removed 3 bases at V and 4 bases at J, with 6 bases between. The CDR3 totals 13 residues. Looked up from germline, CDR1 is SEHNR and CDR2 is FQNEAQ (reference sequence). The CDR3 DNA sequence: TGTGCCAGCAGCTTTGAGCTCACCGGGGAGCTGTTTTTT. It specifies CASSFELTGELFF.

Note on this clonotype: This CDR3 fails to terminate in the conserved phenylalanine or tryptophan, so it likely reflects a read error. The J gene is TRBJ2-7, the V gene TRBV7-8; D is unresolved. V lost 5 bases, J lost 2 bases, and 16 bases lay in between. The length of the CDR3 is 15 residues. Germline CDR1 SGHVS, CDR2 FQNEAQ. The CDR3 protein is CASSRSGVSPYEQYL. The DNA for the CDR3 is TGTGCCAGCAGCCGCAGTGGGGTCTCACCCTACGAGCAGTACCTC.

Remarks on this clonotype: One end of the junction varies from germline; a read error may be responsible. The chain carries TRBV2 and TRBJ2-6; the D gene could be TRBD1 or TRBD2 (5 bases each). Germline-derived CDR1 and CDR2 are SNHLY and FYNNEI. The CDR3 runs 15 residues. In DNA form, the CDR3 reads TGTGCCAACAGTGAAGCGGACACCCAAGGCAACGTCCTGACTTTC. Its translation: CANSEADTQGNVLTF.

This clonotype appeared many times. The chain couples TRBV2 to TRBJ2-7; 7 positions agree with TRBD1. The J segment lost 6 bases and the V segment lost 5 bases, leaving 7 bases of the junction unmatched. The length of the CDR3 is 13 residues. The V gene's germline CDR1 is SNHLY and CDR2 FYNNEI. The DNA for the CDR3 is TGTGCCAGCAGTTGGCAGGGGGATATCGAGCAGTACTTC. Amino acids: CASSWQGDIEQYF.

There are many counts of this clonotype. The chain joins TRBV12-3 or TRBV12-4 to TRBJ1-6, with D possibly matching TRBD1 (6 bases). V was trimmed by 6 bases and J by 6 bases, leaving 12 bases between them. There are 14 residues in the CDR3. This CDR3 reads CASRRGASNSPLHF. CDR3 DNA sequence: TGTGCCAGCAGACGGGGGGCTAGTAATTCACCCCTCCACTTT.

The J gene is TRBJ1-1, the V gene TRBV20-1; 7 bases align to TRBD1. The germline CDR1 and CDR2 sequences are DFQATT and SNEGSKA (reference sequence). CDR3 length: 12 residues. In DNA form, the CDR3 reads TGCAGGCAAGGACAGGAGTACACTGAAGCTTTCTTT. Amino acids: CRQGQEYTEAFF.

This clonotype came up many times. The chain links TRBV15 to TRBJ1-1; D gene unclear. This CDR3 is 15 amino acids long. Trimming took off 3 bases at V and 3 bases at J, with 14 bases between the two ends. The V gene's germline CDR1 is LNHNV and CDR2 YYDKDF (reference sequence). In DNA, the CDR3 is TGTGCCACCAGCAGTCAAGGTTGGAGAGACACTGAAGCTTTCTTT. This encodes CATSSQGWRDTEAFF.

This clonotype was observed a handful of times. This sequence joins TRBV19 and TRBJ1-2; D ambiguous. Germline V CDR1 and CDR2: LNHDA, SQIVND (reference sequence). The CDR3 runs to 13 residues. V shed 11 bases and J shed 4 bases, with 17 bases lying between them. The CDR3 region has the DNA TGTGCCTGCCGACCCGCCAGCACCTATGGCTACACCTTC. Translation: CACRPASTYGYTF.

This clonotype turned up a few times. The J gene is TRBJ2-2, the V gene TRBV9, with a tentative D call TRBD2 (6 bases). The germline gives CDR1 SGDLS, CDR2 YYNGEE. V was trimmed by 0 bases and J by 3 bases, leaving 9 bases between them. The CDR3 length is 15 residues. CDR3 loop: CASSVGGGDTGELFF. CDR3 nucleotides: TGTGCCAGCAGCGTAGGAGGCGGGGACACCGGGGAGCTGTTTTTT.

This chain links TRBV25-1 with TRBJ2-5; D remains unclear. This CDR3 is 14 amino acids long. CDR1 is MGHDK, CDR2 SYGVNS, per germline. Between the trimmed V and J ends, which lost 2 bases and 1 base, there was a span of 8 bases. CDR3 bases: TGTGCCAGCAGTGAAACCACAATCCAAGAGACCCAGTACTTC. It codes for CASSETTIQETQYF.